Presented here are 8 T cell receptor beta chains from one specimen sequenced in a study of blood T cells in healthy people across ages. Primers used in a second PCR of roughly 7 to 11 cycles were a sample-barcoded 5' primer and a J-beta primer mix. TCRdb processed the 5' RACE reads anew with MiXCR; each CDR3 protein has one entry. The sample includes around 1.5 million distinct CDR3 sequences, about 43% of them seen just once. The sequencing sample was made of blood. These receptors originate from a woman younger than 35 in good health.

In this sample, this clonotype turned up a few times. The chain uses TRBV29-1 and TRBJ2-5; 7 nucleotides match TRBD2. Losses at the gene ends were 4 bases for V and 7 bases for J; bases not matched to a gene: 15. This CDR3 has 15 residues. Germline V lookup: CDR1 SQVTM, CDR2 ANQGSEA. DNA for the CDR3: TGCAGCGTTGCCTCCCCCCGCGGGAGTCTTTGGACCCAGTACTTC. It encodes CSVASPRGSLWTQYF.

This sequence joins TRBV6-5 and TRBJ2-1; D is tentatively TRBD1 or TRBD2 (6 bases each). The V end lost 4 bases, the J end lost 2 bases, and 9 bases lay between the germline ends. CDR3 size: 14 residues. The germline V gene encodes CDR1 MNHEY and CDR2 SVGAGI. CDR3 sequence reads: CASSSEGAYNEQFF. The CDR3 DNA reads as TGTGCCAGCAGTTCGGAGGGGGCCTACAATGAGCAGTTCTTC.

This CDR3 reads CASSLRQFGTYEQYF. Written as DNA, the CDR3 is TGTGCCAGCAGTCTCCGACAGTTTGGTACCTACGAGCAGTACTTC. The V call is TRBV5-8, the J call TRBJ2-7, with D possibly TRBD1 on 5 matching bases. The CDR3 is 15 amino acids. The germline V gene encodes CDR1 SGHTS and CDR2 YDEGEE. Trimming took 5 bases from V and 2 from J, leaving 17 bases between them.

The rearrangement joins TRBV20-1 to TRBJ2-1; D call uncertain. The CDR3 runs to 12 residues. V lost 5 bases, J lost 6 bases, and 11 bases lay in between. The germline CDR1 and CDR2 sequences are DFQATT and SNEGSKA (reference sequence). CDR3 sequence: CSACFAFNEQFF. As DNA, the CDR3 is TGCAGTGCTTGTTTTGCGTTCAATGAGCAGTTCTTC.

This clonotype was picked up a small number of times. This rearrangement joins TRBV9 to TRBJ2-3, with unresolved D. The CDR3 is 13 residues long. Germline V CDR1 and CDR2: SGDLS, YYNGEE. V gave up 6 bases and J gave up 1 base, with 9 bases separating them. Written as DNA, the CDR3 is TGTGCCAGCAAACGGGCCGGCACAGATACGCAGTATTTT. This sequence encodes CASKRAGTDTQYF.

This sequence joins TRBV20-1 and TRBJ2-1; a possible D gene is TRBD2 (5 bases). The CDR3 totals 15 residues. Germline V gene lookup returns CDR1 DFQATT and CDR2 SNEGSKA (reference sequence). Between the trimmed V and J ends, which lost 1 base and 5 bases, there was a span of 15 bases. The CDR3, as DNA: TGCAGTGCTAGAGTTGGAGGTAAATCTAACAATGAGCAGTTCTTC. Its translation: CSARVGGKSNNEQFF.

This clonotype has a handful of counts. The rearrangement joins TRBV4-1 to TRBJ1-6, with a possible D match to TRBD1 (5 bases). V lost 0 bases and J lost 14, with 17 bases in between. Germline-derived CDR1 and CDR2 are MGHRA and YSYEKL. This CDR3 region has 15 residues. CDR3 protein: CASSQEHYGSGALHF. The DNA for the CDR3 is TGCGCCAGCAGCCAAGAACATTATGGCTCGGGGGCCCTCCACTTT.

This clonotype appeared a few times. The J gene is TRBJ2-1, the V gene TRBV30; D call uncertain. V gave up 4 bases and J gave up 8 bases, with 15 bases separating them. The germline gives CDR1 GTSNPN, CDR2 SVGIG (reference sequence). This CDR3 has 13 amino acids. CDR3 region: CAWTTGLRDEQFF. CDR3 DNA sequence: TGTGCCTGGACCACCGGGCTTCGTGATGAGCAGTTCTTC.